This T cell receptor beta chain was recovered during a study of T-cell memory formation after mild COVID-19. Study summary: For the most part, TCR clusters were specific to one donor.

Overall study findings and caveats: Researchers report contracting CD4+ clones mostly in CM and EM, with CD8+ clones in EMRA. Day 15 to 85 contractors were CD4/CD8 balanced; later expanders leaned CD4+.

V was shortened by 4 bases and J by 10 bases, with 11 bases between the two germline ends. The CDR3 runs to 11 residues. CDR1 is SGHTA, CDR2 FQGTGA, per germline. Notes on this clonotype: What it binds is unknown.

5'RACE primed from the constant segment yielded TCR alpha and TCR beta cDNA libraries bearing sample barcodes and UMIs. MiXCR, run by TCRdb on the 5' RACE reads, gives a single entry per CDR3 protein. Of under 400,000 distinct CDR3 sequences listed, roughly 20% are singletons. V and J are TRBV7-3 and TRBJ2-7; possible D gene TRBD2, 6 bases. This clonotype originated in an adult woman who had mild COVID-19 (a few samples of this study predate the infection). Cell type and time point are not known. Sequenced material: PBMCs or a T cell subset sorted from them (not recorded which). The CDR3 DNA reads TGTGCCAGCAGCTCCGGGACTCAACAGTACTTC. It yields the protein CASSSGTQQYF.